The TCR beta chain under discussion was sequenced for a study of T cell changes during pregnancy in multiple sclerosis. This CDR3 comprises 17 residues. With 6 bases clipped from V and 0 bases from J, the junction kept 5 bases outside the gene matches. CDR1 and CDR2 (germline): LNHDA, SQIVND (reference sequence). Sequenced by immunoSEQ multiplex PCR; TCRdb stores in-frame clones only, minus some. The table lists about 49,000 clones, 80% to 95% of them singletons. The sequenced sample was peripheral blood, obtained after pregnancy. The TCR was taken from a female donor with multiple sclerosis, enrolled in a pregnancy study. The genes are TRBV19 and TRBJ2-6; 10 bases line up with TRBD1. DNA of the CDR3: TGTGCCAGTAGACCGGGACAGGGGACCTCTGGGGCCAACGTCCTGACTTTC. It codes for CASRPGQGTSGANVLTF. Together with reference TRBV19 and TRBJ2-6, the CDR3 gives the full variable domain: DGGITQSPKYLFRKEGQNVTLSCEQNLNHDAMYWYRQDPGQGLRLIYYSQIVNDFQKGDIAEGYSVSREKKESFPLTVTSAQKNPTAFYLCASRPGQGTSGANVLTFGAGSRLTVL.